Presented here are 2 T cell receptor beta chains from one specimen sequenced in a study of PD-L1 blockade in urothelial cancer. The method was immunoSEQ multiplex PCR; TCRdb's version includes in-frame clones alone and lacks a portion of them. Here the sample spans 80,000 to 100,000 clones, 82% being singletons. Sequences were derived from PBMCs, sampled around atezolizumab (anti-PD-L1) treatment. The receptors were gathered from a man aged 65 to 85 with urothelial cancer.

V is TRBV28 and J is TRBJ1-2; tentatively, D is TRBD1 (5 bases). CDR3 length: 12 residues. V was pared by 6 bases and J by 6 bases, with 11 bases between. The germline V gene has CDR1 MDHEN and CDR2 SYDVKM. CDR3 sequence (DNA): TGTGCCAGCAGGTCGGGAGGGGATGGCTACACCTTC. Protein: CASRSGGDGYTF.

The V and J genes are TRBV9 and TRBJ2-1; the match to TRBD2 covers 13 bases. V dropped 4 bases and J dropped 5; count of bases not matched to a gene: 9. Looked up from germline, CDR1 is SGDLS and CDR2 is YYNGEE. This CDR3 is built from 17 residues. CDR3 protein: CASSLGLAGIVDNEQFF. The CDR3 bases are TGTGCCAGCAGCCTGGGACTAGCGGGAATTGTCGACAATGAGCAGTTCTTC.